The following is a T cell receptor beta chain sequence with its context. The data were obtained in a study of CD8+ T cells in alopecia areata. Treatment defined: oral pan-JAK inhibitor, 5-10 mg twice daily. It was cDNA, reverse transcribed from extracted RNA, that served as the sequencing template. The method was immunoSEQ multiplex PCR; TCRdb's version includes in-frame clones alone and lacks a portion of them. The profile shows around 140,000 clones, about 86% of them singletons. The CDR3 has 14 residues. CDR1 and CDR2 (germline): SGDLS, YYNGEE. Between the trimmed V and J ends, which lost 4 bases and 5 bases, there was a span of 14 bases.

Sequences were derived from CD8+ T cells sorted from blood, sampled at week 4, from a patient treated with tofacitinib. The chain recombines TRBV9 with TRBJ2-3; a weak D match, TRBD2 (7 bases). This clonotype originated in a human donor with alopecia areata. For the CDR3, the DNA is TGTGCCAGCAGCAAAGGGGGGGTGCTAGATACGCAGTATTTT. Translated: CASSKGGVLDTQYF.